This T cell receptor (beta chain) is drawn from a study of beta chain features in type 1 diabetes. General study results and limits: An over-representation of cells with high TCR expression could result from cDNA sequencing.

Germline CDR1 PRHDT, CDR2 FYEKMQ (reference sequence). This CDR3 contains 17 residues. J was trimmed by 0 bases and V by 6 bases; bases with no gene match: 11. All of the isolated RNA was reverse transcribed, so expressed TCRB transcripts were sequenced. Here immunoSEQ multiplex PCR was the method, and the copy in TCRdb shows in-frame clones only, minus some. In the table there are under 150,000 clones, less than 9% of which are singletons. Via the markers CD45RO/CCR7/CD25/CD127/CD95/CD27, stem cell-like memory, regulatory, central memory and naive CD4+ cells were sorted. This clone was picked up many times. Its antigen is unknown.

What was sequenced was central memory CD4+ T cells from blood. This TCR was sampled from a woman younger than 45 in good health. V is TRBV13 and J is TRBJ2-1; the match to TRBD1 covers 7 bases. The CDR3 region has the DNA TGTGCCAGCAGGGACAAAGGACAGGCGGGCTCCTACAATGAGCAGTTCTTC. Encoded protein: CASRDKGQAGSYNEQFF.